This T cell receptor beta chain was sequenced in a study of graft-versus-host responses after intestinal transplantation. The overall study: As for transplant type, recipients had multivisceral, liver-intestinal, or isolated intestinal grafts. All recipients were given anti-thymocyte globulin induction, and tacrolimus and steroids were then administered for roughly three years. Broader study findings: The study associated peak circulating GvH clone levels with early post-transplant HvG declines.

In regard to this clone: Its target is not known.

CDR1 and CDR2 from the germline V gene are MDHEN and SYDVKM. The CDR3 has 14 residues. V gave up 3 bases and J gave up 5 bases, with 14 bases separating them. Libraries were prepared by immunoSEQ multiplex PCR; TCRdb keeps only in-frame clonotypes and omits some of them. The sample has approximately 70,000 clones; 70% to 90% are singletons. This specimen consisted of unstimulated CD8+ T cells sorted from spleen or lymph node cells, obtained before intestinal transplant. V is TRBV28 and J is TRBJ2-7; D gene unclear. This TCR was sampled from a human donor who received an intestinal transplant. The CDR3 nucleotides read TGTGCCAGCAGTTTTGTGGCAGGCGACCACGAGCAGTACTTC. Amino acid sequence: CASSFVAGDHEQYF. Variable domain in full (rest from reference TRBV28 and TRBJ2-7): DVKVTQSSRYLVKRTGEKVFLECVQDMDHENMFWYRQDPGLGLRLIYFSYDVKMKEKGDIPEGYSVSREKKERFSLILESASTNQTSMYLCASSFVAGDHEQYFGPGTRLTVT.